This T cell receptor (beta chain) came from a study of T cells in Graves' hyperthyroidism and ophthalmopathy. Study-wide points: From stable hyperthyroidism, ophthalmopathy was set apart by a 13 V-J model. In blood, most of the thyroid clonotypes expanded above 0.001 were also present.

This clonotype has a handful of counts. The antigen is not known. What was amplified from RNA transcripts were TCR beta CDR3 regions. In the first-round RT-PCR of the TCR CDR3, the HTBI primer set was used. Via MiXCR, TCRdb re-called the multiplex PCR reads, giving one row per CDR3 protein. Of 450,000 to 700,000 distinct CDR3 sequences listed, about half were seen once; the top ten hold roughly 19%. V dropped 1 base and J dropped 12; count of bases not matched to a gene: 3. The germline V gene has CDR1 DFQATT and CDR2 SNEGSKA (reference sequence). The CDR3 totals 11 residues. Input material: peripheral blood or thyroid tissue (not recorded which). The chain joins TRBV20-1 to TRBJ1-3; TRBD1 aligns across 7 bases. The sequence was collected from an adult woman with Graves' disease, either hyperthyroidism or ophthalmopathy (not recorded which). The CDR3 region is CSARGRTGIYF. CDR3 coding DNA: TGCAGTGCTAGAGGGAGGACAGGCATATATTTT.